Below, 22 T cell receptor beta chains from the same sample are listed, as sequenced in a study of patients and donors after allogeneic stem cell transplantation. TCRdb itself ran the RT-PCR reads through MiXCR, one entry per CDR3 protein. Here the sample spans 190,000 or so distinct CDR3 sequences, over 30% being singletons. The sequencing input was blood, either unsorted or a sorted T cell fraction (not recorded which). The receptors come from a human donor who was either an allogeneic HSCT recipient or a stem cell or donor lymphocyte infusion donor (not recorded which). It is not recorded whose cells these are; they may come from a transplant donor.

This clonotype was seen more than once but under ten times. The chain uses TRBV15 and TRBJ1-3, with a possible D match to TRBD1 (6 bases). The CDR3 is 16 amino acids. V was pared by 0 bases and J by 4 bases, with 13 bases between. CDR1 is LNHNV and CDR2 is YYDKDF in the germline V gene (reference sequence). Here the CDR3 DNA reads TGTGCCACCAGCAGAGACCCCGGGACACTGGGAAACACCATATATTTT. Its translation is CATSRDPGTLGNTIYF.

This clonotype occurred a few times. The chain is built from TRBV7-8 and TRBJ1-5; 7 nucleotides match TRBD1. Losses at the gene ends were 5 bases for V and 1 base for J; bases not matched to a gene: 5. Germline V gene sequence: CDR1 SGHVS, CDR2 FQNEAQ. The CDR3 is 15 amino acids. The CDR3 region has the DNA TGTGCCAGCAGCCCAGGGACAGTGAGCAATCAGCCCCAGCATTTT. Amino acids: CASSPGTVSNQPQHF.

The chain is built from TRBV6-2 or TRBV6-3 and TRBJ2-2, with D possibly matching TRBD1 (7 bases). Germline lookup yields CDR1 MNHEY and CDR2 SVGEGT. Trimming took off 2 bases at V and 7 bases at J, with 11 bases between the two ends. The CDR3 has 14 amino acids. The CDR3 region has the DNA TGTGCCAGCAGTTACGGAGGGGGCAGCGGGGAGCTGTTTTTT. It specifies CASSYGGGSGELFF.

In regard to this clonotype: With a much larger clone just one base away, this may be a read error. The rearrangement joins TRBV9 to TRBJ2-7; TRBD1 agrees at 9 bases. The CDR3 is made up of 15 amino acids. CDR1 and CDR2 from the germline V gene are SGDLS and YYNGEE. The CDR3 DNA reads TGTGCCAGCAGTCCCGGGACAGGGCCAACCTACGTGCAGTACTTC. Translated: CASSPGTGPTYVQYF.

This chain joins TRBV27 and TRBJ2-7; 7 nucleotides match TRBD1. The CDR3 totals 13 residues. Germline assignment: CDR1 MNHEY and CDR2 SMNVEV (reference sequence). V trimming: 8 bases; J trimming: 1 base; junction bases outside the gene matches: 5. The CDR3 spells CASARQGSYEQYF. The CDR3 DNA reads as TGTGCCAGCGCAAGACAGGGTTCCTACGAGCAGTACTTC.

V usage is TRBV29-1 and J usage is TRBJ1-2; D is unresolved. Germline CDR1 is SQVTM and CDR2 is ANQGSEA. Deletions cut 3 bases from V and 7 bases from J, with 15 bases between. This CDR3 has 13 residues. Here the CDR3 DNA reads TGCAGCGTTGAGACCCCTGAGGTATCTGGCTACACCTTC. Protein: CSVETPEVSGYTF.

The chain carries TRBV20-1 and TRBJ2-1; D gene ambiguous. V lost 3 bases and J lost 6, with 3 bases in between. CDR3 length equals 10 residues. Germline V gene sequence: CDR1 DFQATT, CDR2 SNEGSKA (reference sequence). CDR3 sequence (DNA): TGCAGTGCTAGCCTCAATGAGCAGTTCTTC. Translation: CSASLNEQFF.

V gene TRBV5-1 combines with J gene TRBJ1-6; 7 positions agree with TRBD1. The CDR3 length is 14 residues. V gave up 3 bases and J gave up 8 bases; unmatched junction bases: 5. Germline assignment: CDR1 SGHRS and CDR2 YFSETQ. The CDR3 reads CASSSAGGYSPLHF. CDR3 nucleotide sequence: TGCGCCAGCAGCTCCGCAGGGGGGTATTCACCCCTCCACTTT. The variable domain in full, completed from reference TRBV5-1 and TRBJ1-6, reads KAGVTQTPRYLIKTRGQQVTLSCSPISGHRSVSWYQQTPGQGLQFLFEYFSETQRNKGNFPGRFSGRQFSNSRSEMNVSTLELGDSALYLCASSSAGGYSPLHFGNGTRLTVT.

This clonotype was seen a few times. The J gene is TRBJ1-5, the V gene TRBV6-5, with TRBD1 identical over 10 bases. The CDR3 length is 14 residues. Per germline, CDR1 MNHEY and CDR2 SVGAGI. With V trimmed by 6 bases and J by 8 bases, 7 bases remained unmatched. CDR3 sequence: CASSGTGAREPQHF. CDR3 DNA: TGTGCCAGCAGCGGGACAGGGGCGAGGGAGCCCCAGCATTTT.

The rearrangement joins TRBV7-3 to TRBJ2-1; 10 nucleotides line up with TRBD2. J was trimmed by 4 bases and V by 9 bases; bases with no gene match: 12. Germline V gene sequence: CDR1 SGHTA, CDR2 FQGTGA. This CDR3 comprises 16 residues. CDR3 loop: CARELSQRGGYNEQFF. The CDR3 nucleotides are TGTGCCAGAGAACTATCCCAGCGGGGGGGATACAATGAGCAGTTCTTC.

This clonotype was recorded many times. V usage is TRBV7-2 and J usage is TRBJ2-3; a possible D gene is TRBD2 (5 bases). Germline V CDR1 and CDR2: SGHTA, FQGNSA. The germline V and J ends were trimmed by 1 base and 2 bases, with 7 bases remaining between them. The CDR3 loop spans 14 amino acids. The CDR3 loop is CASSLGADTDTQYF. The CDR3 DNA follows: TGTGCCAGCAGCTTAGGAGCGGACACAGATACGCAGTATTTT.

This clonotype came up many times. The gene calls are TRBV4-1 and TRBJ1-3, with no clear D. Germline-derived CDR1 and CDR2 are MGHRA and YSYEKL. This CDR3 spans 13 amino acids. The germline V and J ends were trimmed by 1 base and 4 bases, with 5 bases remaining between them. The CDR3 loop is CASSQGGGNTIYF. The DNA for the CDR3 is TGCGCCAGCAGCCAAGGAGGAGGAAACACCATATATTTT.

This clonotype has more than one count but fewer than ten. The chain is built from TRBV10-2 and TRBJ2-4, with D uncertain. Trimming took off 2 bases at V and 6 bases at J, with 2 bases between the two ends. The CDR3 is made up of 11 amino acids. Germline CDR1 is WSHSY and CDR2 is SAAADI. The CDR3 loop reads CASSERNIQYF. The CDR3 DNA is TGCGCCAGCAGTGAGCGAAACATTCAGTACTTC.

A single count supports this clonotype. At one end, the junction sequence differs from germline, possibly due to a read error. The CDR3 loop reads CASSEARRTQYF. CDR3 bases: TGTGCCAGCAGTGAAGCGCGGAGGACCCAGTATTTC. J is TRBJ2-5 and V is TRBV2; a weak D match, TRBD2 (5 bases). The CDR3 length is 12 residues. Germline CDR1 and CDR2: SNHLY and FYNNEI.

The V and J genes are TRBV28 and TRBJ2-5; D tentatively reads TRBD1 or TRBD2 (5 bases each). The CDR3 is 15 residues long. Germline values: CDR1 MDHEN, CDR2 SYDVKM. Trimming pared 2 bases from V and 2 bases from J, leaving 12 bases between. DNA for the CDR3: TGTGCCAGCAGTTTAGGGGACCGCAAACAAGAGACCCAGTACTTC. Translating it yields CASSLGDRKQETQYF.

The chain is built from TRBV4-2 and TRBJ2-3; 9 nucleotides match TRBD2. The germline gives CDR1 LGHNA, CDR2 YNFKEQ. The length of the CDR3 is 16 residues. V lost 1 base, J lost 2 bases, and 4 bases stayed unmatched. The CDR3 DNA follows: TGTGCCAGCAGCCAAGTAAGCGGGGGGCCCACAGATACGCAGTATTTT. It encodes CASSQVSGGPTDTQYF.

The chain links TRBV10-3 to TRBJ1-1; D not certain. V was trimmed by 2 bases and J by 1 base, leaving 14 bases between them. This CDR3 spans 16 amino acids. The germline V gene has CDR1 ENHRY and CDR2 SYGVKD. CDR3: CAISERIHPRNTEAFF. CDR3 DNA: TGTGCCATCAGTGAGAGGATACACCCGAGGAACACTGAAGCTTTCTTT.

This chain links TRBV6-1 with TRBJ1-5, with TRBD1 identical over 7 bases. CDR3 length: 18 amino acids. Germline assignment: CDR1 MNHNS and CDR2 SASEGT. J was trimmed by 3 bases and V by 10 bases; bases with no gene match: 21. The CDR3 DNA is TGTGCCATCCCTCGGACAGGCCTCCCCGGAGGGGTCAATCAGCCCCAGCATTTT. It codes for CAIPRTGLPGGVNQPQHF.

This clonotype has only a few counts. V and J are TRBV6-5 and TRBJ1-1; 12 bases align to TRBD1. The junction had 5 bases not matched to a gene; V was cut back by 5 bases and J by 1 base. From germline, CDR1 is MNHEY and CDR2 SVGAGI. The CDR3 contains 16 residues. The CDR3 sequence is CASSTGTGGRNTEAFF. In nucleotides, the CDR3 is TGTGCCAGCAGTACCGGGACAGGGGGCAGGAACACTGAAGCTTTCTTT.

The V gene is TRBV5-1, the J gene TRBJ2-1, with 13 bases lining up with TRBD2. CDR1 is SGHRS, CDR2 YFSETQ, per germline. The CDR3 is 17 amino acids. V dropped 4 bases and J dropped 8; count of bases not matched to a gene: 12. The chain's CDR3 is CASSHRLAGGKSDEQFF. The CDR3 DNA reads TGCGCCAGCAGCCATCGACTAGCGGGGGGTAAAAGCGATGAGCAGTTCTTC.

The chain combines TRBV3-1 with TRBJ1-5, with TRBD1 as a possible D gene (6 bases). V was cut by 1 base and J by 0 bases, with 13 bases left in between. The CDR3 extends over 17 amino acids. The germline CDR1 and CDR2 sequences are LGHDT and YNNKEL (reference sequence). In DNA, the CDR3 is TGTGCCAGCAGCCAAGGCCTGGGGGGCTATAGCAATCAGCCCCAGCATTTT. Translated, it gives CASSQGLGGYSNQPQHF.

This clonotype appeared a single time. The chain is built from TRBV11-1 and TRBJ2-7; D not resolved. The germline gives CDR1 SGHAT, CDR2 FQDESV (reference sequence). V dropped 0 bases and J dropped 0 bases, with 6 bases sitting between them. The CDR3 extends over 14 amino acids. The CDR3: CASSLAPSSYEQYF. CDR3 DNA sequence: TGTGCCAGCAGCTTAGCCCCCAGCTCCTACGAGCAGTACTTC.